The 10 T cell receptor beta chains below were found in one sample sequenced in a study of spatial heterogeneity in lung cancer. TCRdb analysed the 5' RACE reads with MiXCR anew, one entry per CDR3 protein. Of some 34,000 distinct CDR3 sequences listed, less than 8.5% are singletons. Specified time point: sample taken at primary tumor resection. The sequencing used PBMCs, collected at surgery. Every receptor here comes from a female donor with early-stage non-small cell lung cancer.

This clonotype was seen many times. CDR3 in DNA: TGTGCCAGCAGGCGAGCTAACGCGGGGGGGAAGAGCTCCTACAATGAGCAGTTCTTC. Residues: CASRRANAGGKSSYNEQFF. This chain connects TRBV7-9 to TRBJ2-1; 9 bases align to TRBD2. Trimming took 6 bases from V and 0 from J; bases not matched to a gene: 15. Germline loops: CDR1 SEHNR, CDR2 FQNEAQ (reference sequence). The CDR3 is made up of 19 amino acids.

Ten or more counts support this clonotype. This chain uses TRBV20-1 with TRBJ2-7, with D possibly TRBD2 on 5 matching bases. The CDR3 contains 11 residues. Per germline, CDR1 DFQATT and CDR2 SNEGSKA (reference sequence). V lost 4 bases, J lost 7 bases, and 11 bases lay in between. The DNA of the CDR3 is TGCAGTGCTAACGACTATCCGGAGCAGTACTTC. Its protein product is CSANDYPEQYF.

In regard to this clonotype: A much larger clone lies a single base off, so this may be a read error. The V call is TRBV7-9, the J call TRBJ1-5; D gene uncertain. The CDR3 length is 12 residues. CDR1 is SEHNR, CDR2 FQNEAQ, per germline (reference sequence). Between the trimmed V and J ends, which lost 5 bases and 9 bases, there was a span of 11 bases. The CDR3 is CASSRSAGPQHF. DNA for the CDR3: TGTGCCAGCAGCCGGAGTGCCGGGCCCCAGCATTTT. Full variable domain (outside the CDR3, taken from reference TRBV7-9 and TRBJ1-5): DTGVSQNPRHKITKRGQNVTFRCDPISEHNRLYWYRQTLGQGPEFLTYFQNEAQLEKSRLLSDRFSAERPKGSFSTLEIQRTEQGDSAMYLCASSRSAGPQHFGDGTRLSIL.

This clonotype occurred a few times. This chain uses TRBV5-1 with TRBJ2-2; D ambiguous. V was clipped by 2 bases and J by 3 bases, with 8 bases between them. The CDR3 is made up of 14 amino acids. CDR1 is SGHRS, CDR2 YFSETQ, per germline. The CDR3 sequence is CASSFVTDTGELFF. The CDR3 nucleotides read TGCGCCAGCAGCTTTGTGACGGACACCGGGGAGCTGTTTTTT.

In its sample, this clonotype was seen many times. This sequence joins TRBV28 and TRBJ2-7; 8 nucleotides align to TRBD1. The germline V gene encodes CDR1 MDHEN and CDR2 SYDVKM. The CDR3 totals 14 residues. The V segment lost 6 bases and the J segment 3 bases; nucleotides outside the gene matches: 7. For the CDR3, the DNA is TGTGCCAGCAGCCTCACCGGGACAGGCTACGAGCAGTACTTC. It yields the protein CASSLTGTGYEQYF.

The chain is built from TRBV7-9 and TRBJ1-6, with 10 bases fitting TRBD1. The germline CDR1 and CDR2 sequences are SEHNR and FQNEAQ (reference sequence). CDR3 length equals 14 residues. J gave up 10 bases and V 6 bases, and 6 bases lay outside the gene matches. In DNA, the CDR3 is TGTGCCAGCAGGGGGACAGGGGCATGGTCACCCCTCCACTTT. As protein: CASRGTGAWSPLHF.

CDR3 in DNA: TGTGCCACCCGAGGATCTCCGGCAGACTATGGCTACACCTTC. This gives the protein CATRGSPADYGYTF. The rearrangement uses TRBV5-4 and TRBJ1-2; D is uncertain. Trimming pared 9 bases from V and 3 bases from J, leaving 18 bases between. CDR1 SGHNT and CDR2 YYREEE come from the germline V gene (reference sequence). This CDR3 is 14 amino acids long.

This clonotype was counted a single time. The CDR3 DNA reads as TGTGCCAGCAGCTTAGGACGGGAGCAGGGCAGAAACATTCAGTACTTC. Amino acid sequence: CASSLGREQGRNIQYF. The chain is built from TRBV7-2 and TRBJ2-4; a weak D match, TRBD2 (6 bases). Trimming took 1 base from V and 6 from J, leaving 16 bases between them. Germline V gene data show CDR1 as SGHTA and CDR2 as FQGNSA. The CDR3 has 16 residues. Full variable domain (missing parts from reference TRBV7-2 and TRBJ2-4): GAGVSQSPSNKVTEKGKDVELRCDPISGHTALYWYRQSLGQGLEFLIYFQGNSAPDKSGLPSDRFSAERTGGSVSTLTIQRTQQEDSAVYLCASSLGREQGRNIQYFGAGTRLSVL.

This clonotype was recorded a few times. This chain uses TRBV20-1 with TRBJ1-1; no definite D call. Trimming removed 4 bases at V and 0 bases at J, with 18 bases between. CDR3 length equals 16 residues. Germline CDR1 and CDR2: DFQATT and SNEGSKA (reference sequence). The DNA of the CDR3 is TGCAGTGCTAAAATTCACCGGTCCAGAATGAACACTGAAGCTTTCTTT. This encodes CSAKIHRSRMNTEAFF.

This chain joins TRBV2 and TRBJ1-1; D call uncertain. This CDR3 is built from 11 residues. The germline CDR1 and CDR2 sequences are SNHLY and FYNNEI. Trimming removed 5 bases at V and 5 bases at J, with 6 bases between. CDR3 DNA: TGTGCCAGCAGTAGGTTGACTGAAGCTTTCTTT. This codes for CASSRLTEAFF.